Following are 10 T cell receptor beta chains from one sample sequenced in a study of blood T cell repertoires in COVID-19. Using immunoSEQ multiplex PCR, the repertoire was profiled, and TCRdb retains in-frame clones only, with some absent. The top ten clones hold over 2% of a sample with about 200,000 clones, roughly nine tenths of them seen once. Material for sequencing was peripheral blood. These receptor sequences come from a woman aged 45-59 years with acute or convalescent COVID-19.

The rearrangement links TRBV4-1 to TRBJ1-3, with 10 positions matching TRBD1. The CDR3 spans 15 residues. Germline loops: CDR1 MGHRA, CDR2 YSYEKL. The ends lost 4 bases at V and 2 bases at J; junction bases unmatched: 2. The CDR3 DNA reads TGCGCCAGCAGCCTAGGACAGGGGGCTGGAAACACCATATATTTT. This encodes CASSLGQGAGNTIYF.

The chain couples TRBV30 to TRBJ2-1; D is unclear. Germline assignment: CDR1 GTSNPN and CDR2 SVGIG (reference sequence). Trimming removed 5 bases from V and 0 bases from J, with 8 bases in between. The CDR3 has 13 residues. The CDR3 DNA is TGTGCCTGGGCCCTAGACTCCTACAATGAGCAGTTCTTC. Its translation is CAWALDSYNEQFF.

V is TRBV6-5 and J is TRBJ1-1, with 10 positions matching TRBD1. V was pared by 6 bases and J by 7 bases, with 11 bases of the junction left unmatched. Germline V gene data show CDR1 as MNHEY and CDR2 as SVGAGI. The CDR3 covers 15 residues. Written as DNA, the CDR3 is TGTGCCAGCAGGCCATGGGACAGGGGTTTTGGTGAAGCTTTCTTT. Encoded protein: CASRPWDRGFGEAFF.

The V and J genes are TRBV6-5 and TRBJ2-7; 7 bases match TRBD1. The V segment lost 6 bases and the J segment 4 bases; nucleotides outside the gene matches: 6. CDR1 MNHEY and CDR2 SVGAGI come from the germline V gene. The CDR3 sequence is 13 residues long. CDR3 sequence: CASRNRGRYEQYF. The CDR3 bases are TGTGCCAGCAGAAACAGGGGTCGGTACGAGCAGTACTTC.

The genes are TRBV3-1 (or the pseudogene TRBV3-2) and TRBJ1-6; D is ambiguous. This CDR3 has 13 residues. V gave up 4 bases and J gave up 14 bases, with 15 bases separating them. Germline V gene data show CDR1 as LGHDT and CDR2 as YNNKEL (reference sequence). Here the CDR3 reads CASSPAGPGALHF. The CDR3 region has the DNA TGTGCCAGCAGCCCAGCTGGCCCCGGGGCCCTCCACTTT.

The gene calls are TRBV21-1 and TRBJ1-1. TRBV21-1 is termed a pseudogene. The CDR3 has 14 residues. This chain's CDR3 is CASSKREGGTEAFF. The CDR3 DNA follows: TGTGCCAGCAGCAAACGGGAGGGGGGAACTGAAGCTTTCTTT.

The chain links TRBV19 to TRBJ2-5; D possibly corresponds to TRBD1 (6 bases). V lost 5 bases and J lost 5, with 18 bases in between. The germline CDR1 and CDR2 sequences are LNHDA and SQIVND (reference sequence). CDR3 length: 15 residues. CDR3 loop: CASSPQGNEWETQYF. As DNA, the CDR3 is TGTGCCAGTAGTCCCCAGGGGAACGAGTGGGAGACCCAGTACTTC.

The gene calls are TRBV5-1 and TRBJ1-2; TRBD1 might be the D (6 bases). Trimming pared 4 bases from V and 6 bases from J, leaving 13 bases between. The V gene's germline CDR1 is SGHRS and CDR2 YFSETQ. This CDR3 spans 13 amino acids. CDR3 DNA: TGCGCCAGCAGCCCAGGGGCTCTCCATGGCTACACCTTC. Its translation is CASSPGALHGYTF.

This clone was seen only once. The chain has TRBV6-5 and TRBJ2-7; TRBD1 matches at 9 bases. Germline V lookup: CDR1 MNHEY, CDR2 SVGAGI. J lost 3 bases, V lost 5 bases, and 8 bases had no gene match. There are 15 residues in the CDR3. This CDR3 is CASSTTLTGGYEQYF. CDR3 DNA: TGTGCCAGCAGTACTACCTTGACAGGGGGCTACGAGCAGTACTTC.

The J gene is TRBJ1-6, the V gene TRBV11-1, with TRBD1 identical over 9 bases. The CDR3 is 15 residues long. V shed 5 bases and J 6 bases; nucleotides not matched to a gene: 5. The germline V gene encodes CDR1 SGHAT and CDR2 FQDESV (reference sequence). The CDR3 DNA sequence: TGTGCCAGCAGCCTGACAGGGGGTGGTAATTCACCCCTCCACTTT. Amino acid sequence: CASSLTGGGNSPLHF.